This TCR beta chain is drawn from a study of cytomegalovirus exposure and HLA in healthy donors. Background on the study: Early on, a data release was issued that held 85 million to 95 million unique TCRs from HLA-typed donors.

This CDR3 region has 20 residues. The V gene end was trimmed by 2 bases and the J gene end by 0 bases; junction bases not matched to a gene: 11. Germline V gene data show CDR1 as ENHRY and CDR2 as SYGVKD. It was with 60 Vbeta and 13 Jbeta primers that the PCR ran. Clones were read by immunoSEQ multiplex PCR, and TCRdb kept only the in-frame ones, dropping some. The sample gives around 100,000 clones, approximately 80% of which show up once; around 23% is in the top ten. The sequencing sample was made of PBMCs. J is TRBJ2-3 and V is TRBV10-3; 13 bases are a match to TRBD2. The origin of this receptor is a man aged 25-40 years in good health and CMV-seropositive. This chain's CDR3 is CAISEPPRLAGGPSTDTQYF. The CDR3, as DNA: TGTGCCATCAGTGAGCCCCCTCGACTAGCGGGAGGACCGAGCACAGATACGCAGTATTTT.